The clone carrying this T cell receptor (beta chain) was recorded a few times. Its antigen is still unknown. The source of the sample is a study of CD8+CD57+ T cells in acquired aplastic anemia. Genomic DNA was employed as the template in profiling TCR beta VDJ and CDR3. TCRdb processed the reads anew with MiXCR; each CDR3 protein has one entry. The profile shows approximately 170,000 distinct CDR3 sequences, roughly 45% of them singletons. Before being chosen for sequencing, patients had shown CD8+CD57+ cell expansion by flow cytometry. Acquired aplastic anemia of severe grade affected all patients. Whole-study findings and limits: Sharing between patients and controls was observed for about 27 CD8+ CDR3 sequences. No significant difference in CD8+ Simpson's diversity was found between patients and controls.

Trimming shortened V by 6 bases and J by 4 bases, and 7 bases separated the two germline ends. The CDR3 is 13 residues long. CDR1 and CDR2 from the germline V gene are SGHTA and FQGTGA. Sequenced input: sorted CD4+, CD8+, or CD8+CD57+ T cells (not recorded which) from PBMCs. The TCR comes from a human donor with aplastic anemia. The chain uses TRBV7-3 and TRBJ2-6, with D unclear. This CDR3 is CASSKSGANVLTF. The CDR3 DNA is TGTGCCAGCAGTAAGTCAGGGGCCAACGTCCTGACTTTC.